This T cell receptor beta chain was sequenced in a study of shared clonotypes between healthy human individuals (dated by TCRdb to the early 2020s). Notes on the research overall: The cohort comprised two women and a few men aged 18 to 49 years. For each donor, three plates each were used for CD4 naive and CD4 memory, two plates were used for CD8 naive, and one plate was used for CD8 memory. The study deeply sequenced blood TCR repertoires of several healthy adults to estimate repertoire size and the extent of clonotype sharing between individuals. Libraries were prepared and TCR repertoires were sequenced by different laboratories using diverse techniques, in order to increase sequencing depth and limit assay-specific biases. Between about 0.8 and 9 billion PBMCs per donor were obtained by leukapheresis.

As regards this clone: Its antigen is still unknown. No much larger clonotype is one base removed from it; base qualities were not supplied.

V loses 5 bases at its end and J loses 5 bases; junction bases beyond the gene matches: 10. The CDR3 sequence holds 15 residues, the cysteine and phenylalanine included. CDR3 DNA is the only sequence kept; it has 45 bases, read in frame from the first base. The germline V gene encodes CDR1 MNHNY and CDR2 SVGAGI (reference sequence). General findings and caveats noted by the study authors: Across four donors, 4.5% to 6.5% of naive CD4, roughly 3.3% of naive CD8, 2.3% of memory CD4, and roughly 0.4% of memory CD8 clonotypes were shared. Compared with non-shared clonotypes, the clonotypes found in all four sorted-subset donors had higher generation probabilities. Only blood was sampled, and tissue TCR repertoires likely differ from those in blood. Pairwise subsampling indicated that sequencing depth was expected to affect the degree of clonotype sharing among donors. Rarefaction of sorted-subset datasets indicated incomplete sequencing despite the large sequencing depth. The genetic and exposure-history diversity represented was limited by the small number of donors. Naive subsets generally had larger estimated clonotype richness than memory subsets did.

Donors were healthy HIV-negative adults with no recently reported acute infections or vaccinations. Every donor was a Caucasian adult living in Nashville, Tennessee, USA. CD4+ T cells were enriched through magnetic negative selection, after which naive cells were positively selected on CD45RA and the remaining negative fraction served as the memory subset. Blood was obtained by leukapheresis, after which PBMCs were separated by Ficoll-Histopaque density gradient centrifugation and cryopreserved in liquid nitrogen vapor phase. Analytical flow cytometry was used to check the purity and quantity of each magnetically sorted T cell population. Genomic DNA was isolated from every sorted fraction and measured by UV absorbance on a Nanodrop 2000c. Using the deep immunoSEQ assay, TCR CDR3 regions were amplified from genomic DNA by multiplex PCR. Extracted genomic DNA from each cell subset was spread evenly across all wells of several immunoSEQ 96-well plates, with each plate serving as a replicate. For sorted subsets, around 200 ng genomic DNA, equal to about 30,000 T cell genomes, was loaded into each replicate PCR. Purified libraries were measured with a Qubit 3.0 fluorometer, size-checked on a Bioanalyzer 2100, and measured again with the KAPA Library Quantification kit. Every immunoSEQ 96-well plate was sequenced on a dedicated single-read 150-cycle Illumina NextSeq 550 flow cell. Per the original workflow: The immunoSEQ output contained only junctional sequences without quality scores, so filtering could not match that applied to full-length reads. To assign V/J genes and CDR3, sequences were annotated using PyIR, a Python wrapper for IgBLAST v1.9, with IMGT germline references. Reads were filtered out if the reads had weak V/J assignments (E-value above 1e-6), no CDR3, stop codons, out-of-frame junctions, or ambiguous translated residues. V3J clonotypes were defined by identical inferred V gene, J gene, and CDR3 amino acid sequence. To compute the percentage overlap between repertoires, the number of shared unique clonotypes was divided by the size of the smaller repertoire. RTK rarefaction, the Chao1 estimator, and Recon v2.1 estimates of unobserved clonotypes were used to assess repertoire richness. Generation probabilities were computed with OLGA for all TCRbeta clonotypes obtained by the gDNA method from several donors. The table was pulled from immuneACCESS by TCRdb, which kept in-frame rearrangements only. Such tables lose some clones; where checked, under half of the loss comes from unresolved V genes, and the rest has no known cause. V, J and clone size are those of that table, while D and trimming were read from the DNA. The sample has some 1 million clones on record, about 77% of them singletons. Clones ranked in the top ten supply around 1.4% of the sample.

The source is a man younger than 35 in good health. The chain is made from TRBV6-6 and TRBJ1-2; TRBD1 lines up with 8 middle nucleotides. The sample comprised memory CD4+ T cells sorted from blood. The cell subset or site label corresponds to: CD45RA-negative fraction. The DNA sequence is given as TGTGCCAGCAGTAAATCCAGACAGGGGACTTATGGCTACACCTTC. Its protein reads: CASSKSRQGTYGYTF.